This paragraph reports one TCR beta chain. It lacks a known antigen. Base-call qualities are not available, and no considerably larger clone is one nucleotide away. Its CDR3 holds 13 amino acids, cysteine through phenylalanine. Only the CDR3 portion is preserved as DNA: 39 bases, with reading frame beginning at the first base. V trim: 7 bases; J trim: 4 bases; unmatched bases: 6. CDR1 is given as SQVTM and CDR2 as ANQGSEA, both from the germline V gene. The data derive from a study of blood T cell repertoires in COVID-19 (dated by TCRdb to 2018 to 2020). Regarding the study in general: Samples covering the acute and convalescent phases of COVID-19 were provided by collaborators in the United States, Italy and Spain. The material from the prospective study consisted of cDNA or gDNA derived from T cells, B-cell-depleted T cells, or PBMCs. Subjects who had been exposed to COVID-19, were actively infected with it, or had recovered from it provided the deeply sampled blood TCRbeta repertoires that made up the dataset. A freely available public database, intended as a resource for researchers studying the immune response to SARS-CoV-2, is where the repertoires were released. Samples were obtained from the ongoing ImmuneRACE study (first 160 participants) and from approximately 1,200 subjects provided by 6 global collaborators. Nearly every sample came with metadata listing a de-identified subject ID, COVID-19 status, age in years and sex. Where available, HLA class I and class II types were obtained from metadata supplied by the sample provider rather than from assay-based typing.

TCRbeta CDR3 regions were amplified from genomic DNA by means of the immunoSEQ Assay, a bias-controlled multiplex PCR. Regarding the original processing steps: The number of nucleated cells in each sample was estimated by amplification of reference gene primers within the assay. Sequence reads were collapsed and filtered to measure the absolute abundance of every unique TCRbeta CDR3 rearrangement. For each sample, productive Simpson clonality was calculated as the square root of Simpson's diversity index across productive rearrangements. TCRdb holds this immuneACCESS table with in-frame rearrangements only. Some clones are missing; in checked studies, unresolved V genes explain under half, and the rest has no known cause. V and J calls and clone size are copied from that table; D and trimming were computed from the DNA. The sample includes around 84,000 clones, with 80% observed a single time. Around 12% of the sample is taken by the ten largest.

Collaborating institutions collected whole blood in K2EDTA tubes following their own protocols. Collaborator samples were shipped for TCRbeta analysis as frozen whole blood, isolated PBMCs, or DNA extracted from either sample type. Broader findings and caveats from the paper: The quantity of clinical and demographic metadata differed by source and by participant and was supplied without curation.

The chain is assembled from TRBV29-1 and TRBJ2-7; the central 11 bases match TRBD1. This sequence originates from a middle-aged woman with active or convalescent COVID-19. Material for sequencing was peripheral blood. In nucleotide form, the sequence is TGCAGCGCAGGACAGGGGGCGAGGTACGAGCAGTACTTC. It specifies CSAGQGARYEQYF.